The rows below give T cell receptor beta chains drawn from one sample of a study of cytomegalovirus exposure and HLA in healthy donors. Sequencing was performed with immunoSEQ multiplex PCR; in TCRdb, only in-frame clones are kept and a portion is missing. The data show 150,000 or so clones, around four fifths seen once. Sequencing was carried out using PBMCs. Every receptor here comes from a man between 25 and 39 years old in good health and CMV-seropositive. CDR3s leave out the opening cysteine and the closing phenylalanine or tryptophan. Clone size appears in some rows only: once, few, many, or a class for an expanded clone.

v_gene: TRBV18
abundance: NA
j_gene: TRBJ1-3
CDR3aa: ASSPGQEVFGNTIY

v_gene: TRBV19
abundance: few
j_gene: TRBJ1-2
CDR3aa: ASSADRGYGYT

v_gene: TRBV13
abundance: NA
j_gene: TRBJ2-2
CDR3aa: ASSLGTGGSGELF

v_gene: TRBV21-1
abundance: few
j_gene: TRBJ1-6
CDR3aa: ASSSGTGGNNSPLH

v_gene: TRBV4-1
abundance: once
j_gene: TRBJ1-2
CDR3aa: ASSQGDRAYGYT

v_gene: TRBV29-1
abundance: NA
j_gene: TRBJ1-3
CDR3aa: SVVDSESSGNTIY

v_gene: TRBV4-3
abundance: NA
j_gene: TRBJ2-7
CDR3aa: ASSHRTGGGYEQY

v_gene: TRBV6-4
abundance: NA
j_gene: TRBJ1-5
CDR3aa: ASSAGYNQPQH

v_gene: TRBV10-3
abundance: few
j_gene: TRBJ2-5
CDR3aa: AISERGSQETQY

v_gene: TRBV7-9
abundance: few
j_gene: TRBJ2-3
CDR3aa: ASSPSGSSTDTQY

v_gene: TRBV9
abundance: NA
j_gene: TRBJ1-2
CDR3aa: ASSVGRGSYGYT

v_gene: TRBV9
abundance: NA
j_gene: TRBJ2-5
CDR3aa: ASSGRQGADETQY

v_gene: TRBV29-1
abundance: NA
j_gene: TRBJ1-1
CDR3aa: SGGTGLINTEAF

v_gene: TRBV10-3
abundance: NA
j_gene: TRBJ1-2
CDR3aa: AIRQFTGGGYGYT

v_gene: TRBV27
abundance: NA
j_gene: TRBJ2-3
CDR3aa: ASSRSGQGRTDTQY

v_gene: TRBV20-1
abundance: NA
j_gene: TRBJ1-2
CDR3aa: SARTGSGYT

v_gene: TRBV9
abundance: once
j_gene: TRBJ1-2
CDR3aa: ASSVGGGNYGYT

v_gene: TRBV28
abundance: NA
j_gene: TRBJ2-2
CDR3aa: QAGELF

v_gene: TRBV27
abundance: NA
j_gene: TRBJ2-1
CDR3aa: ASSGQGVISEQF

v_gene: TRBV19
abundance: NA
j_gene: TRBJ2-1
CDR3aa: ASSIVGGNYNEQF

v_gene: TRBV7-6
abundance: NA
j_gene: TRBJ1-1
CDR3aa: ASSLAGDTEAF

v_gene: TRBV7-2
abundance: many
j_gene: TRBJ2-3
CDR3aa: ASSRQGVRDTQY

v_gene: TRBV19
abundance: NA
j_gene: TRBJ1-4
CDR3aa: ASSFPTGGAKKLF

v_gene: TRBV27
abundance: NA
j_gene: TRBJ1-2
CDR3aa: ASSLSRGQTNYGYT

v_gene: TRBV7-8
abundance: NA
j_gene: TRBJ1-2
CDR3aa: ASSPRDTYYGYT

v_gene: TRBV7-2
abundance: NA
j_gene: TRBJ2-7
CDR3aa: ASSLEEGGPWEQY

v_gene: TRBV6-5
abundance: NA
j_gene: TRBJ2-5
CDR3aa: ASSYSNRGVGETQY

v_gene: TRBV4-3
abundance: NA
j_gene: TRBJ2-1
CDR3aa: ASSQDPGEQF

v_gene: TRBV6-5
abundance: once
j_gene: TRBJ1-2
CDR3aa: ASNFRGARGYT

v_gene: TRBV7-8
abundance: NA
j_gene: TRBJ2-7
CDR3aa: ASSPATGGPYEQY